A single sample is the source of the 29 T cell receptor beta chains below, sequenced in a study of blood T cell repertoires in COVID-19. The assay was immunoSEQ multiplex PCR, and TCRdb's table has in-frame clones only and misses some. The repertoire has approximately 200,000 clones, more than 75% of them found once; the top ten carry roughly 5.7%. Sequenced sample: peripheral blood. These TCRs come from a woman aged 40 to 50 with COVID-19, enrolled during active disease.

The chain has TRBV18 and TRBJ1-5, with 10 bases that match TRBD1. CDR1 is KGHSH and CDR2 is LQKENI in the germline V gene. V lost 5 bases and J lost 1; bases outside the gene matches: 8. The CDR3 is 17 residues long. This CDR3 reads CASSYSPGQGSNQPQHF. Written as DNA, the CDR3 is TGTGCCAGCTCATACTCCCCGGGACAGGGGAGCAATCAGCCCCAGCATTTT.

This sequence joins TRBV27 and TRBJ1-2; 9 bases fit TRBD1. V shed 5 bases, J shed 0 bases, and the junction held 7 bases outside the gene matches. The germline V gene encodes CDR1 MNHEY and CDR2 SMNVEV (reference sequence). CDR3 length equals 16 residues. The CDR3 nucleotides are TGTGCCAGCAGTCCGCGAACAGGGGGCTCTAACTATGGCTACACCTTC. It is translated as CASSPRTGGSNYGYTF.

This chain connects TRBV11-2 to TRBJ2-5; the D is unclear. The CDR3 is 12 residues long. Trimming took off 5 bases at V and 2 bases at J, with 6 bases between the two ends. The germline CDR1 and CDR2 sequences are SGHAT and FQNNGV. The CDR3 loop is CASSALQETQYF. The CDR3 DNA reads TGTGCCAGCAGCGCGCTACAAGAGACCCAGTACTTC.

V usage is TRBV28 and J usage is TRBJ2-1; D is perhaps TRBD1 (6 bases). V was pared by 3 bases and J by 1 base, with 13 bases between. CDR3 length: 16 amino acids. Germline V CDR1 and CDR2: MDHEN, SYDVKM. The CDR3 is CASSFMRGRSYNEQFF. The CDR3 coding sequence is TGTGCCAGCAGTTTTATGAGGGGGAGATCCTACAATGAGCAGTTCTTC.

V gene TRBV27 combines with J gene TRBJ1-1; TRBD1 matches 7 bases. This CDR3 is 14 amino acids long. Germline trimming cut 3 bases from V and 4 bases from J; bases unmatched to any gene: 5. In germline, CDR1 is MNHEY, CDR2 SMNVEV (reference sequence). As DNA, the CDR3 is TGTGCCAGCAGTTTCTGGGACAGCGTCACTGAAGCTTTCTTT. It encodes CASSFWDSVTEAFF.

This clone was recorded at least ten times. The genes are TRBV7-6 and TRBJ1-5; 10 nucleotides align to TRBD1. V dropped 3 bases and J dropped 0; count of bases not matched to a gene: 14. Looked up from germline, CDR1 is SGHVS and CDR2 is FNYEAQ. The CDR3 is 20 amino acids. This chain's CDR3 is CASSFALNRDRGNSNQPQHF. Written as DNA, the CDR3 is TGTGCCAGCAGCTTTGCTCTCAACCGGGACAGGGGCAATAGCAATCAGCCCCAGCATTTT.

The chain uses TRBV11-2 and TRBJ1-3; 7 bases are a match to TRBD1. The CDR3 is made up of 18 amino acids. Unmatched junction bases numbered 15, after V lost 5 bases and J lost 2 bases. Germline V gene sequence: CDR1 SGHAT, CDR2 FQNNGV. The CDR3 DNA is TGTGCCAGCAGCCCAATCCAGGGGGGCAGGGCGGCTGGAAACACCATATATTTT. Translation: CASSPIQGGRAAGNTIYF. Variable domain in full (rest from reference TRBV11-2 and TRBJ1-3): EAGVAQSPRYKIIEKRQSVAFWCNPISGHATLYWYQQILGQGPKLLIQFQNNGVVDDSQLPKDRFSAERLKGVDSTLKIQPAKLEDSAVYLCASSPIQGGRAAGNTIYFGEGSWLTVV.

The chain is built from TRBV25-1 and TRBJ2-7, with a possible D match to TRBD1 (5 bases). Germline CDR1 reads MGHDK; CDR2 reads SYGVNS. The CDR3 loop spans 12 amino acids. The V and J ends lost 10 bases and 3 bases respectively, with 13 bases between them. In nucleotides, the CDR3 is TGTGCCACTAAGACAGACGGCTACGAGCAGTACTTC. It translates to CATKTDGYEQYF.

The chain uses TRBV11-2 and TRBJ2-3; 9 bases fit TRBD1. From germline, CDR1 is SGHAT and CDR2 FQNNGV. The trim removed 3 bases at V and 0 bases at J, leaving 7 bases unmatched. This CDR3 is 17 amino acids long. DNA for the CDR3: TGTGCCAGCAGCTTGGCCTACAGGGGGCGGAGCACAGATACGCAGTATTTT. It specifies CASSLAYRGRSTDTQYF.

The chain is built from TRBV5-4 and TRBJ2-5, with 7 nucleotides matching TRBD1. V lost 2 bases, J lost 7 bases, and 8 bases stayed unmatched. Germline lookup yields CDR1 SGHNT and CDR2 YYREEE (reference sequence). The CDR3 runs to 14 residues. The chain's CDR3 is CASSFVTPGGTQYF. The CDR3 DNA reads TGTGCCAGCAGCTTCGTGACCCCAGGGGGGACCCAGTACTTC.

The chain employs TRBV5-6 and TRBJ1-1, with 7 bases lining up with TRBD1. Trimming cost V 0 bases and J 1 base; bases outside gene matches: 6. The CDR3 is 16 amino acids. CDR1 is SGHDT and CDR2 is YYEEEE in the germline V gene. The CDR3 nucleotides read TGTGCCAGCAGCTTGGTTCCCAGGGGGGCGAACACTGAAGCTTTCTTT. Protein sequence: CASSLVPRGANTEAFF.

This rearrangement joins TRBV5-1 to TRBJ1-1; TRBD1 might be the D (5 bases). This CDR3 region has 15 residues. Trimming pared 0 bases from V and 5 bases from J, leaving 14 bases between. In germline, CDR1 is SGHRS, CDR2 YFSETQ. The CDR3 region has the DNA TGCGCCAGCAGCTTGGCGGGGGAGGCCGGGACTGAAGCTTTCTTT. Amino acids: CASSLAGEAGTEAFF. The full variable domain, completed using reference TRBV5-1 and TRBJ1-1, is KAGVTQTPRYLIKTRGQQVTLSCSPISGHRSVSWYQQTPGQGLQFLFEYFSETQRNKGNFPGRFSGRQFSNSRSEMNVSTLELGDSALYLCASSLAGEAGTEAFFGQGTRLTVV.

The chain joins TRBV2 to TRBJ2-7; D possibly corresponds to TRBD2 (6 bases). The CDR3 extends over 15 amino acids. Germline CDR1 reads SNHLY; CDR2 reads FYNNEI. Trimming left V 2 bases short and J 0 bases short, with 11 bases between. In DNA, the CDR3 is TGTGCCAGCAGTGAAACGGGCGGGGTCTCCTACGAGCAGTACTTC. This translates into CASSETGGVSYEQYF.

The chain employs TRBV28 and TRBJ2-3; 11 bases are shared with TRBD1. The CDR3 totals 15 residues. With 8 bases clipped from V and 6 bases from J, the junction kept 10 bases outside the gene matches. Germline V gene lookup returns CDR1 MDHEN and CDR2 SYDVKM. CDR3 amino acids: CASLHGQGATDTQYF. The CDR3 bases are TGTGCCAGCCTCCACGGACAGGGGGCAACGGATACGCAGTATTTT.

The CDR3 protein is CASSLDWGQNYEQYF. The CDR3 nucleotides read TGTGCCAGCAGCTTAGATTGGGGACAGAACTACGAGCAGTACTTC. The gene calls are TRBV7-2 and TRBJ2-7; 7 nucleotides align to TRBD1. This CDR3 is built from 15 residues. Germline V lookup: CDR1 SGHTA, CDR2 FQGNSA. Losses at the gene ends were 1 base for V and 3 bases for J; bases not matched to a gene: 6.

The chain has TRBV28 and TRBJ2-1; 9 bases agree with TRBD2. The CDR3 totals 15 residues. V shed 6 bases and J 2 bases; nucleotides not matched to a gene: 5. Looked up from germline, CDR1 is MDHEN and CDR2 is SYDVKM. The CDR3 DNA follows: TGTGCCAGCAGGAACCTAGCGGGAACCTACAATGAGCAGTTCTTC. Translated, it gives CASRNLAGTYNEQFF.

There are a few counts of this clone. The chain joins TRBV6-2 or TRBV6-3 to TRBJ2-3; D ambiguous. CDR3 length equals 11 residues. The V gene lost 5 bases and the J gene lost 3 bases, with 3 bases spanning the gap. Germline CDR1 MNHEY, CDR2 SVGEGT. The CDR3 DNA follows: TGTGCCAGCAGTCAGACAGATACGCAGTATTTT. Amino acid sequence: CASSQTDTQYF.

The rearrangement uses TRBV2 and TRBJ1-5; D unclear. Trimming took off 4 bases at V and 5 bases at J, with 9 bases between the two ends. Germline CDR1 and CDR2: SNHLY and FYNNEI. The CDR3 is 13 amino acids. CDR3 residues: CASSALPDQPQHF. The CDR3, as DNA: TGTGCCAGCAGTGCCCTCCCCGATCAGCCCCAGCATTTT.

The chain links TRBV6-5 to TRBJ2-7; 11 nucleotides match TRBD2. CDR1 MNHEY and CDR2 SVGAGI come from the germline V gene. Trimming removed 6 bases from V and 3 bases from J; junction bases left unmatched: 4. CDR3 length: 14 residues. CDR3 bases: TGTGCCAGCAGCCTAACTAGCGGGAGCTACGAGCAGTACTTC. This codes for CASSLTSGSYEQYF.

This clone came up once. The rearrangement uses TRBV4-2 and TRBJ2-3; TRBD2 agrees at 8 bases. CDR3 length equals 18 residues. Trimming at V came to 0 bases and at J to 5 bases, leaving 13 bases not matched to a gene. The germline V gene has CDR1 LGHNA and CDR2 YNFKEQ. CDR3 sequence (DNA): TGTGCCAGCAGCCAAGAGGGACTACTGGCGGGAGGAATAGATACGCAGTATTTT. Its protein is CASSQEGLLAGGIDTQYF.

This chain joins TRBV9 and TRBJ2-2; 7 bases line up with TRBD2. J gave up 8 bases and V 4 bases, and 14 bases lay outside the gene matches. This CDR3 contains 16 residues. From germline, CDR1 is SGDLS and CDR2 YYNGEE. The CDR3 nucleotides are TGTGCCAGCAGCCTAGTGGTGGGAGGGCCGAAAGGGGAGCTGTTTTTT. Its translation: CASSLVVGGPKGELFF.

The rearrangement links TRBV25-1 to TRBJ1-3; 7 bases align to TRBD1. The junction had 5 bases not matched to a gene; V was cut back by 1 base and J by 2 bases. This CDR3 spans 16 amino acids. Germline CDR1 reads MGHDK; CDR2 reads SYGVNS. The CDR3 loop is CASSESPGGTGNTIYF. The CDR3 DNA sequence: TGTGCCAGCAGTGAATCCCCAGGGGGGACTGGAAACACCATATATTTT.

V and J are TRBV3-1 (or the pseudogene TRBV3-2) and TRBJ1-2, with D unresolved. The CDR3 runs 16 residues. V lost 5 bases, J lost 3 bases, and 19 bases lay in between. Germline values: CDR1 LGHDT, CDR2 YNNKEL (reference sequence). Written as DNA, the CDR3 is TGTGCCAGCAGCGCACGTTATCCTCGGAGGCACTATGGCTACACCTTC. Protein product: CASSARYPRRHYGYTF.

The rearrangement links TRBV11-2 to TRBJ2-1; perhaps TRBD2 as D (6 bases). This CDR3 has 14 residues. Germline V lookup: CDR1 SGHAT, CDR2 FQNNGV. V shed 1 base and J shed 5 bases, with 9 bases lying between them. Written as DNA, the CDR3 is TGTGCCAGCAGCTTAGTGGGGGGAGACAATGAGCAGTTCTTC. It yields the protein CASSLVGGDNEQFF.

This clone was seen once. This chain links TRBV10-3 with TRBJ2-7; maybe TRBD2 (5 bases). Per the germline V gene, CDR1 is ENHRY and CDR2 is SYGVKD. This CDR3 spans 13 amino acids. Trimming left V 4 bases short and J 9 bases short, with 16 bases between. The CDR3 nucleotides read TGTGCCATCAGTGGAGGAGATCTTGAGGGGCAGTACTTC. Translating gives CAISGGDLEGQYF.

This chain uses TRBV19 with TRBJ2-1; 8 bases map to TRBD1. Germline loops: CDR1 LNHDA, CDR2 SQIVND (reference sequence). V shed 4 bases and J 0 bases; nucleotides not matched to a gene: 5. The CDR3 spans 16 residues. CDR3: CASSNTGGYSYNEQFF. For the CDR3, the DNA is TGTGCCAGTAGTAATACAGGGGGATACTCCTACAATGAGCAGTTCTTC. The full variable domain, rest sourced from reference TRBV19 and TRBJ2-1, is DGGITQSPKYLFRKEGQNVTLSCEQNLNHDAMYWYRQDPGQGLRLIYYSQIVNDFQKGDIAEGYSVSREKKESFPLTVTSAQKNPTAFYLCASSNTGGYSYNEQFFGPGTRLTVL.

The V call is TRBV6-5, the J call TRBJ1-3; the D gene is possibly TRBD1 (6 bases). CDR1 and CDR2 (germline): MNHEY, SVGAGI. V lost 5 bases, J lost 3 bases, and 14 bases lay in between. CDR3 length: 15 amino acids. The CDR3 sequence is CASSPNRVNGNTIYF. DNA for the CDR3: TGTGCCAGCAGTCCTAACAGGGTTAATGGAAACACCATATATTTT.

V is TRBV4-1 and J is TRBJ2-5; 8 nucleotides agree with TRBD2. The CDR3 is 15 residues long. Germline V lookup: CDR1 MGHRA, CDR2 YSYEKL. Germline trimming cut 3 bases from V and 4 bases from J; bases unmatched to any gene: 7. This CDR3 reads CASSHGGGPPETQYF. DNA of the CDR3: TGCGCCAGCAGCCATGGCGGGGGGCCGCCAGAGACCCAGTACTTC.

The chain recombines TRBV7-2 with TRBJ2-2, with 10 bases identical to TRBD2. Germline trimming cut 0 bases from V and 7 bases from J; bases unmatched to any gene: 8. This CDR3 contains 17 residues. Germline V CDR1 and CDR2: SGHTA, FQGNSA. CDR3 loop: CASSLASLAGVYGELFF. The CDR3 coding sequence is TGTGCCAGCAGCTTAGCGAGCCTAGCGGGAGTTTACGGGGAGCTGTTTTTT.